This is a list of T cell receptor beta chains from one sample in a study of blood T cell repertoires in COVID-19. Clones were sequenced by immunoSEQ multiplex PCR, and TCRdb holds only the in-frame ones, with some missing. Here the sample spans 300,000 to 350,000 clones, approximately 86% being singletons. Sequenced sample: peripheral blood. The receptors stem from a man younger than 45 with COVID-19, enrolled during active disease. The CDR3 runs from the conserved cysteine through the conserved F or W. D genes are given only for firm matches. Only some rows state a clone size, as once, few, many or a class for expanded clones.

j_gene: TRBJ2-1; v_gene: TRBV2; abundance: .; d_gene: TRBD1; CDR3nt: TGTGCCAGCAGTGTGGACAGGGGGCTGGACAATGAGCAGTTCTTC; CDR3aa: CASSVDRGLDNEQFF
j_gene: TRBJ2-1; v_gene: TRBV3-1/TRBV3-2; abundance: .; d_gene: .; CDR3nt: TGTGCCAGCAGCGGGAGAACGGGTGGGACCTACAATGAGCAGTTCTTC; CDR3aa: CASSGRTGGTYNEQFF
j_gene: TRBJ2-1; v_gene: TRBV6-5; abundance: .; d_gene: .; CDR3nt: TGTGCCAGCAGCTTTCACGGGACTGACAAGCAGTTCTTC; CDR3aa: CASSFHGTDKQFF
j_gene: TRBJ2-7; v_gene: TRBV5-1; abundance: .; d_gene: .; CDR3nt: TGCGCCAGCAGCTTGGGGAGCGTTAGCTCCTACGAGCAGTACTTC; CDR3aa: CASSLGSVSSYEQYF
j_gene: TRBJ1-5; v_gene: TRBV4-2; abundance: .; d_gene: TRBD1; CDR3nt: TGTGCCAGCAGCCAAGATTGGGGTACAGGGGGCAATCAGCCCCAGCATTTT; CDR3aa: CASSQDWGTGGNQPQHF
j_gene: TRBJ1-6; v_gene: TRBV28; abundance: .; d_gene: TRBD1; CDR3nt: TGTGCCAGCAGCGCCCCTTTGGGGACAGGAGCCTCACCCCTCCACTTT; CDR3aa: CASSAPLGTGASPLHF
j_gene: TRBJ2-5; v_gene: TRBV11-2; abundance: .; d_gene: TRBD2; CDR3nt: TGTGCCAGCAGCGAGACTAGCGGGAGCGAGACCCAGTACTTC; CDR3aa: CASSETSGSETQYF
j_gene: TRBJ1-3; v_gene: TRBV7-6; abundance: .; d_gene: .; CDR3nt: TGTGCCAGCAGCTTTGCCCAGCTCGGTGAGGGGGCTGGAAACACCATATATTTT; CDR3aa: CASSFAQLGEGAGNTIYF
j_gene: TRBJ1-1; v_gene: TRBV29-1; abundance: .; d_gene: TRBD1; CDR3nt: TGCAGCGTTGAAGTACAGGGGTTTAAAAAGGAAGCTTTCTTT; CDR3aa: CSVEVQGFKKEAFF
j_gene: TRBJ2-7; v_gene: TRBV29-1; abundance: .; d_gene: TRBD1; CDR3nt: TGCAGCGTTGCCCGGGACAGGGCCCTCTACGAGCAGTACTTC; CDR3aa: CSVARDRALYEQYF
j_gene: TRBJ2-1; v_gene: TRBV11-1; abundance: few; d_gene: .; CDR3nt: TGTGCCAGCAGTCGGGTTAATGAGCAGTTCTTC; CDR3aa: CASSRVNEQFF
j_gene: TRBJ2-7; v_gene: TRBV6-2/TRBV6-3; abundance: .; d_gene: .; CDR3nt: TGTGCCAGCAGTTCTCCGGGAATAACCTACGAGCAGTACTTC; CDR3aa: CASSSPGITYEQYF
j_gene: TRBJ1-1; v_gene: TRBV29-1; abundance: .; d_gene: .; CDR3nt: TGCAGCGCCGTGACTGGGAACACTGAAGCTTTCTTT; CDR3aa: CSAVTGNTEAFF
j_gene: TRBJ2-1; v_gene: TRBV7-6; abundance: .; d_gene: .; CDR3nt: TGTGCCAGCAGCTTAGTATCCCCGGACAGCTACAATGAGCAGTTCTTC; CDR3aa: CASSLVSPDSYNEQFF
j_gene: TRBJ2-7; v_gene: TRBV7-8; abundance: .; d_gene: .; CDR3nt: TGTGCCAGCAGCCCCCTAACAGGTTACGAGCAGTACTTC; CDR3aa: CASSPLTGYEQYF
j_gene: TRBJ1-1; v_gene: TRBV7-2; abundance: .; d_gene: TRBD1; CDR3nt: TGTGCCAGCAGCCTTCAGGGGGCTGGTGAAGCTTTCTTT; CDR3aa: CASSLQGAGEAFF
j_gene: TRBJ2-3; v_gene: TRBV3-1/TRBV3-2; abundance: once; d_gene: .; CDR3nt: TGTGCCAGCAGCCGCCGACAAAGAGGGTTCACAGATACGCAGTATTTT; CDR3aa: CASSRRQRGFTDTQYF
j_gene: TRBJ1-5; v_gene: TRBV20-1; abundance: .; d_gene: .; CDR3nt: TGCAGTGCTAATGAGCTGGTTCAGGGTCCCCAGCATTTT; CDR3aa: CSANELVQGPQHF
j_gene: TRBJ2-7; v_gene: TRBV5-1; abundance: .; d_gene: TRBD1; CDR3nt: TGCGCCAGCAGCTTGGGGGACAGGGGATTTAATGAGCAGTACTTC; CDR3aa: CASSLGDRGFNEQYF
j_gene: TRBJ1-5; v_gene: TRBV21-1; abundance: once; d_gene: .; CDR3nt: TGTGCCAGCAGCACGCCGGGACAGGGGGCCTTTCGTCAGCCCCAGCATTTT; CDR3aa: CASSTPGQGAFRQPQHF
j_gene: TRBJ2-2; v_gene: TRBV5-1; abundance: .; d_gene: .; CDR3nt: TGCGCCAGCAGCTTGGCAGGGGAGCTGTTTTTT; CDR3aa: CASSLAGELFF
j_gene: TRBJ1-4; v_gene: TRBV28; abundance: .; d_gene: TRBD1; CDR3nt: TGTGCCAGCCGACCGGACAGGGAGGGTGAAAAACTGTTTTTT; CDR3aa: CASRPDREGEKLFF
j_gene: TRBJ1-2; v_gene: TRBV6-6; abundance: .; d_gene: .; CDR3nt: TGTGCCAGCACCGTCATCCGGGACTTTCAGGGTGGCTACACCTTC; CDR3aa: CASTVIRDFQGGYTF
j_gene: TRBJ1-2; v_gene: TRBV9; abundance: .; d_gene: .; CDR3nt: TGTGCCAGCAGCCCAGGACAGCCAAACTATGGCTACACCTTC; CDR3aa: CASSPGQPNYGYTF
j_gene: TRBJ2-6; v_gene: TRBV6-2/TRBV6-3; abundance: .; d_gene: .; CDR3nt: TGTGCCAGCAGTTACGATTCGGCGGGGACTGGGGCCAACGTCCTGACTTTC; CDR3aa: CASSYDSAGTGANVLTF
j_gene: TRBJ1-2; v_gene: TRBV5-1; abundance: once; d_gene: .; CDR3nt: TGCGCCAGCAGCTTATCTCAGCAGGGGCATGGCTACACCTTC; CDR3aa: CASSLSQQGHGYTF
j_gene: TRBJ2-3; v_gene: TRBV29-1; abundance: .; d_gene: TRBD2; CDR3nt: TGCAGCGTTTCCCCCTCAAGGACTAGCGGGAAGGATACGCAGTATTTT; CDR3aa: CSVSPSRTSGKDTQYF
j_gene: TRBJ2-5; v_gene: TRBV2; abundance: .; d_gene: TRBD1; CDR3nt: TGTGCCAGTTCCTTGGGTCGGGGACAGAAGGAGACCCAGTACTTC; CDR3aa: CASSLGRGQKETQYF
j_gene: TRBJ1-1; v_gene: TRBV7-2; abundance: .; d_gene: TRBD1; CDR3nt: TGTGCCAGCAGCTTCGACAGGGATTCCACTGAAGCTTTCTTT; CDR3aa: CASSFDRDSTEAFF
j_gene: TRBJ2-4; v_gene: TRBV3-1/TRBV3-2; abundance: .; d_gene: .; CDR3nt: TGTGCCAGCGGGAGGCGGTCCAAAAACATTCAGTACTTC; CDR3aa: CASGRRSKNIQYF
j_gene: TRBJ1-2; v_gene: TRBV2; abundance: .; d_gene: .; CDR3nt: TGTGCCAGCAGTGTTAATGGCAGGAGGGATGGCTACACCTTC; CDR3aa: CASSVNGRRDGYTF
j_gene: TRBJ2-7; v_gene: TRBV19; abundance: .; d_gene: TRBD1; CDR3nt: TGTGCCAGTAGTACTGGACAGGGTTCCTACGAGCAGTACTTC; CDR3aa: CASSTGQGSYEQYF
j_gene: TRBJ2-5; v_gene: TRBV6-2/TRBV6-3; abundance: .; d_gene: TRBD2; CDR3nt: TGTGCCAGCAGTAGTAGGAGCGGGGGGGCAAGGGCCCAGTACTTC; CDR3aa: CASSSRSGGARAQYF
j_gene: TRBJ2-3; v_gene: TRBV6-2/TRBV6-3; abundance: .; d_gene: TRBD2; CDR3nt: TGTGCCAGCAGTCGGGAGGCAGCGGGTATTAGGAATACGCAGTATTTT; CDR3aa: CASSREAAGIRNTQYF
j_gene: TRBJ1-5; v_gene: TRBV6-4; abundance: .; d_gene: TRBD1; CDR3nt: TGTGCCAGCATGGGACAGTCAAATCAGCCCCAGCATTTT; CDR3aa: CASMGQSNQPQHF
j_gene: TRBJ1-2; v_gene: TRBV5-5; abundance: once; d_gene: .; CDR3nt: TGTGCCAGCAGCTCAGGGTTGGGTGGCTACACCTTC; CDR3aa: CASSSGLGGYTF
j_gene: TRBJ1-4; v_gene: TRBV6-6; abundance: .; d_gene: .; CDR3nt: TGTGCCAGCTGTTTTGGGGGAGAGGGGGTAAAACTGTTTTTT; CDR3aa: CASCFGGEGVKLFF
j_gene: TRBJ2-7; v_gene: TRBV19; abundance: .; d_gene: TRBD2; CDR3nt: TGTGCCAGCGGACTAGCGGGGAGGTACGAGCAGTACTTC; CDR3aa: CASGLAGRYEQYF
j_gene: TRBJ2-1; v_gene: TRBV5-1; abundance: .; d_gene: .; CDR3nt: TGCGCCAGCAGCCGAGAATACAATGAGCAGTTCTTC; CDR3aa: CASSREYNEQFF
j_gene: TRBJ1-5; v_gene: TRBV4-3; abundance: .; d_gene: .; CDR3nt: TGCGCCAGCAGCCAAGACGGCCCAGTCGGGGGGCCAAATCAGCCCCAGCATTTT; CDR3aa: CASSQDGPVGGPNQPQHF
j_gene: TRBJ2-7; v_gene: TRBV5-1; abundance: .; d_gene: .; CDR3nt: TGCGCCAGCAGCTCTACCTACGAGCAGTACTTC; CDR3aa: CASSSTYEQYF
j_gene: TRBJ2-2; v_gene: TRBV13; abundance: .; d_gene: .; CDR3nt: TGTGCCAGCGGCCCTGCGGGGAACACCGGGGAGCTGTTTTTT; CDR3aa: CASGPAGNTGELFF
j_gene: TRBJ1-4; v_gene: TRBV9; abundance: .; d_gene: TRBD1; CDR3nt: TGTGCCAGCAGCGTAGTTCCAGGGGGAGCAACTAATGAAAAACTGTTTTTT; CDR3aa: CASSVVPGGATNEKLFF
j_gene: TRBJ1-2; v_gene: TRBV11-2; abundance: .; d_gene: .; CDR3nt: TGTGCCAGCAGCCCCCGTTCAGGGAATTATGGTGGCTACACCTTC; CDR3aa: CASSPRSGNYGGYTF
j_gene: TRBJ1-2; v_gene: TRBV9; abundance: .; d_gene: .; CDR3nt: TGTGCCAGCAGCGTAGATGGCACCTATGGCTACACCTTC; CDR3aa: CASSVDGTYGYTF
j_gene: TRBJ2-5; v_gene: TRBV2; abundance: .; d_gene: .; CDR3nt: TGTGCCAGCAAAGATGGCTGGCAAGAGACCCAGTACTTC; CDR3aa: CASKDGWQETQYF
j_gene: TRBJ2-1; v_gene: TRBV9; abundance: .; d_gene: TRBD2; CDR3nt: TGTGCCAGCAGCGTAGGGGAGGGGTCCTACAATGAGCAGTTCTTC; CDR3aa: CASSVGEGSYNEQFF
j_gene: TRBJ2-7; v_gene: TRBV2; abundance: .; d_gene: .; CDR3nt: TGTGCCAGCACCGAAGTTCAGGATCTGTACGAGCAGTACTTC; CDR3aa: CASTEVQDLYEQYF
j_gene: TRBJ1-6; v_gene: TRBV2; abundance: .; d_gene: .; CDR3nt: TGTGCCAGCAGTGAAGTCGGAGGGAAGAGCTCCTATAATTCACCCCTCCACTTT; CDR3aa: CASSEVGGKSSYNSPLHF
j_gene: TRBJ1-4; v_gene: TRBV7-9; abundance: .; d_gene: .; CDR3nt: TGTGCCTCGAAAGGGGATGAAAAACTGTTTTTT; CDR3aa: CASKGDEKLFF
j_gene: TRBJ1-2; v_gene: TRBV6-5; abundance: .; d_gene: .; CDR3nt: TGTGCCAGCAGCCCCAGGGAGGGGGTGGACTATGGCTACACCTTC; CDR3aa: CASSPREGVDYGYTF